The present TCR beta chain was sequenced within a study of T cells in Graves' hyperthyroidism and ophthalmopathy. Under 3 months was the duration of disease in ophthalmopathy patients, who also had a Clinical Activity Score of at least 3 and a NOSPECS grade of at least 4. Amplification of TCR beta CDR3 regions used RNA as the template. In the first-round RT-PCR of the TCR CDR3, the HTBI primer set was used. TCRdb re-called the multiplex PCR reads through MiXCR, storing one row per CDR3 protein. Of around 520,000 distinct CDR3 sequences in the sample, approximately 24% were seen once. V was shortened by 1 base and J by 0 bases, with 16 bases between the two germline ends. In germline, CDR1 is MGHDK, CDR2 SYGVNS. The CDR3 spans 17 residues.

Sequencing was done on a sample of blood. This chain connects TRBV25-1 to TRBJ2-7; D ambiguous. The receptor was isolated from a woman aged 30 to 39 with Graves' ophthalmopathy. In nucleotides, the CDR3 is TGTGCCAGCAGTGAATTCGCTCTAGATGGGTTCTCCTACGAGCAGTACTTC. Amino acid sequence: CASSEFALDGFSYEQYF.